This T cell receptor beta chain was found in a study of cytomegalovirus exposure and HLA in healthy donors. General observations from the study: Reportedly, a later analysis found an Asian-associated ancestry cluster had fewer N-insertions than the roughly 630-donor mean. Immune exposure was documented only through CMV serostatus. Later analysis showed most CMV-associated TCR beta chains appearing HLA-restricted. TCR beta V- and J-gene trimming was later associated with a missense DCLRE1C variant.

The germline V gene has CDR1 SGHRS and CDR2 YFSETQ. The CDR3 covers 15 residues. V lost 0 bases and J lost 5; bases outside the gene matches: 5. Regarding this clone: Antigen unknown.

Both 60 Vbeta primers and 13 Jbeta primers went into the PCR. Assay: immunoSEQ multiplex PCR; the TCRdb copy retains only in-frame clones and omits some. The sample table includes about 110,000 clones. The clonotype was recovered from a man in his forties or fifties in good health and CMV-seropositive. Sequencing input: PBMCs. This chain links TRBV5-1 with TRBJ2-1; 7 nucleotides match TRBD1. CDR3 sequence (DNA): TGCGCCAGCAGCTTGGAGGGACAGATACACAATGAGCAGTTCTTC. It translates to CASSLEGQIHNEQFF.